This T cell receptor (beta chain) was sequenced for a study of radiotherapy plus CTLA-4 blockade in lung cancer. Study results and caveats: TCR clones originating in tumors grew in number in blood after radiotherapy plus ipilimumab.

The sample holds one count of this clone. What it binds is not known. Germline CDR1 is LNHNV and CDR2 is YYDKDF (reference sequence). V shed 1 base, J shed 1 base, and the junction held 2 bases outside the gene matches. CDR3 length: 15 amino acids. The data were produced by immunoSEQ multiplex PCR, yet TCRdb's version contains in-frame clones alone and is incomplete. The repertoire includes around 30,000 clones, approximately 66% of them detected once, and 3% to 5% sits in the top ten. The sample consisted of peripheral blood, taken from a patient treated with radiotherapy plus ipilimumab. This chain links TRBV15 with TRBJ1-1; 8 positions match TRBD1. This clonotype was obtained from a human donor with non-small cell lung cancer who had stable disease on radiotherapy plus ipilimumab. The CDR3: CATSRAGQGNTEAFF. CDR3 in DNA: TGTGCCACCAGCAGAGCCGGACAGGGGAACACTGAAGCTTTCTTT. The full variable domain, completed using reference TRBV15 and TRBJ1-1, is DAMVIQNPRYQVTQFGKPVTLSCSQTLNHNVMYWYQQKSSQAPKLLFHYYDKDFNNEADTPDNFQSRRPNTSFCFLDIRSPGLGDTAMYLCATSRAGQGNTEAFFGQGTRLTVV.